This is a list of T cell receptor beta chains from one sample in a study of shared clonotypes between healthy human individuals. This table comes from immunoSEQ multiplex PCR, and its TCRdb copy is limited to in-frame clones, with some not included. Among 800,000 or so clones, approximately 97% were seen once, and the ten largest hold about 0.25%. Sequencing was performed on naive CD8+ T cells sorted from blood. The receptors here all came from a man younger than 40 in good health. The CDR3 runs from the conserved cysteine through the conserved F or W. D genes are given only for firm matches. Clone sizes are given selectively: once, few, many, or a class where the clone is expanded.

j_call clone_size d_call v_call cdr3_nt cdr3_aa
TRBJ2-2 . . TRBV7-7 TGTGCTAGCAGCCCAAAAAAACCCGGGGAGCTGTTTTTT CASSPKKPGELFF
TRBJ2-7 . TRBD2 TRBV7-8 TGTGCCAGCAGCTTCGGAGCTAGCGGGAGAACGTCCGAGCAGTACTTC CASSFGASGRTSEQYF
TRBJ2-7 . TRBD2 TRBV4-1 TGCGCCAGCAGCCGCGGAGGGCTAGCGGGAGGCTACGAGCAGTACTTC CASSRGGLAGGYEQYF
TRBJ2-1 . . TRBV30 TGTGCCTGCCCGAGGACCTGGGGCAATGAGCAGTTCTTC CACPRTWGNEQFF
TRBJ2-1 . TRBD1 TRBV9 TGTGCCAGCAGCGTTTCCGGGACAGAAAGATACAATGAGCAGTTCTTC CASSVSGTERYNEQFF
TRBJ2-5 . . TRBV27 TGTGCCAGCAGTTTACTGACAGGAGAGACCCAGTACTTC CASSLLTGETQYF
TRBJ2-1 . . TRBV6-5 TGTGCCAGCTCCCGGGGGACAGCTTACAATGAGCAGTTCTTC CASSRGTAYNEQFF
TRBJ1-5 . . TRBV19 TGTGCCAGTAGTCCAGGGGTTTCCCTCAATCAGCCCCAGCATTTT CASSPGVSLNQPQHF
TRBJ2-7 once TRBD2 TRBV7-9 TGTGCCAGCAGCCAGGGACTAGCGGAATTCACCTACGAGCAGTACTTC CASSQGLAEFTYEQYF
TRBJ2-1 . TRBD1 TRBV5-1 TGCGCCAGCAGGACCGGGACAGGGACCTACAATGAGCAGTTCTTC CASRTGTGTYNEQFF
TRBJ1-5 once . TRBV27 TGTGCCAGCAGGCCGGACGGCAATCAGCCCCAGCATTTT CASRPDGNQPQHF
TRBJ1-5 . . TRBV19 TGTGCCAGTAGTATACAGGGAAGCAATCAGCCCCAGCATTTT CASSIQGSNQPQHF
TRBJ2-1 many TRBD2 TRBV4-3 TGCGCCAGCAGCCAAGATTCGGTTACTAGCGGGAGGACCTACAATGAGCAGTTCTTC CASSQDSVTSGRTYNEQFF
TRBJ2-7 . . TRBV14 TGTGCCAGCAGCCCACTAACCTCACAGACAGCCGAGCAGTACTTC CASSPLTSQTAEQYF
TRBJ2-5 . TRBD2 TRBV25-1 TGTGCCAGCAGTGAATATATAGCGGGAGTGTTCCAAGAGACCCAGTACTTC CASSEYIAGVFQETQYF
TRBJ2-1 . TRBD1 TRBV28 TGTGCCAGCAGTTCTCCCCGGACAGGGCGGAATGAGCAGTTCTTC CASSSPRTGRNEQFF
TRBJ2-5 . . TRBV28 TGTGCCAGCAGTTTAGTCGGCGTAGGGGAGACCCAGTACTTC CASSLVGVGETQYF
TRBJ1-4 . TRBD1 TRBV7-9 TGTGCCAGCAGCAGACAGGGGATAGATGAAAAACTGTTTTTT CASSRQGIDEKLFF
TRBJ2-7 . . TRBV15 TGTGCCACCAGCAGATCGGACTTCTACGAGCAGTACTTC CATSRSDFYEQYF
TRBJ2-5 . . TRBV7-9 TGTGCCAGCACTCCCCTCCCCGGCGGGACCCAGTACTTC CASTPLPGGTQYF
TRBJ2-1 . . TRBV7-2 TGTGCCAGCAGCCCTTGGCGGAACCTCGACAATGAGCAGTTCTTC CASSPWRNLDNEQFF
TRBJ2-1 . TRBD2 TRBV7-8 TGTGCCAGCAGCCCTGGGAAACTAGCGGACTACAATGAGCAGTTCTTC CASSPGKLADYNEQFF
TRBJ1-2 once . TRBV30 TGTGCCTGGAGTGGAGGGACATTCAGTGGCTACACCTTC CAWSGGTFSGYTF
TRBJ2-3 . TRBD1 TRBV27 TGTGCCAGCAGTCTCCGGGACAGGGGGCTAGATACGCAGTATTTT CASSLRDRGLDTQYF
TRBJ2-7 . . TRBV7-6 TGTGCCAGCAGCTTCAGGGTGAGGAGCGACTACGAGCAGTACTTC CASSFRVRSDYEQYF
TRBJ2-7 . TRBD2 TRBV4-3 TGCGCCAGCAGCCAAGTGAAAACGGGACTAGCGGGATCCTCCTACGAGCAGTACTTC CASSQVKTGLAGSSYEQYF
TRBJ2-7 . . TRBV13 TGTGCCAGCAGCTTGCGACAGGCGTTCGACGAGCAGTACTTC CASSLRQAFDEQYF
TRBJ2-1 . TRBD2 TRBV27 TGTGCCAGCGGTAGAGCGGGGCTGTACAATGAGCAGTTCTTC CASGRAGLYNEQFF
TRBJ2-5 . TRBD1 TRBV7-9 TGTGCCAGCAGTCAGGGGGTACGAGAGACCCAGTACTTC CASSQGVRETQYF
TRBJ2-3 . TRBD1 TRBV7-9 TGTGCCAGCAGCTTACTTGACAGGGGGCCGCCTCGGAAGTATTTT CASSLLDRGPPRKYF
TRBJ2-7 . . TRBV27 TGTGCCAGCAGTTCCGGCAGGGAGAACTACGAGCAGTACTTC CASSSGRENYEQYF
TRBJ2-1 . TRBD2 TRBV27 TGTGCCAGCAGTTTAATAGCGGGTAGACCAATTAGCTCCTACAATGAGCAGTTCTTC CASSLIAGRPISSYNEQFF
TRBJ2-1 . . TRBV12-2 TGTGCAAGTCGCTTATGCGGGAGGGCCTACAATGAGCAGTTCTTC CASRLCGRAYNEQFF
TRBJ2-7 . . TRBV27 TGTGCCAGCAGTTCCTCTGAGCGAGAGCAGTACTTC CASSSSEREQYF
TRBJ1-4 . TRBD1 TRBV9 TGTGCCAGCAGCCCCCGGACAGGTCGTAATGAAAAACTGTTTTTT CASSPRTGRNEKLFF
TRBJ2-7 . TRBD2 TRBV27 TGTGCCAGCAGTCCGCTACTAGCGGGAGAGGTCGAGCAGTACTTC CASSPLLAGEVEQYF
TRBJ2-7 . . TRBV11-2 TGTGCCAGCAGCCCCCCTTCAATCTACGAGCAGTACTTC CASSPPSIYEQYF
TRBJ2-7 once . TRBV10-3 TGTGCCATCAGTGAGGCACAGGGTCCCTCCCGTTACGAGCAGTACTTC CAISEAQGPSRYEQYF
TRBJ2-7 . . TRBV7-9 TGTGCCAGCAGCCTCCGTGGGTCCTACGAGCAGTACTTC CASSLRGSYEQYF
TRBJ2-7 . TRBD1 TRBV5-1 TGCGCCAGCAGCGATCCGGACAGGGGCTTCTACGAGCAGTACTTC CASSDPDRGFYEQYF
TRBJ2-7 . . TRBV27 TGTGCCAGCAGTGCCTTCGGGGCACAAGGCGAGCAGTACTTC CASSAFGAQGEQYF
TRBJ2-5 . . TRBV2 TGTGCCAGCAGTGAAGGCACTAGCTTCCAAGAGACCCAGTACTTC CASSEGTSFQETQYF
TRBJ1-2 . . TRBV7-2 TGTGCCAGCAGCTTGGGCCCCGTCTATGGCTACACCTTC CASSLGPVYGYTF
TRBJ2-7 . TRBD2 TRBV27 TGTGCCAGCAGTTCCACCGGGAGGGCCTACGAGCAGTACTTC CASSSTGRAYEQYF
TRBJ2-2 few . TRBV25-1 TGTGCCAGCAGTGATGGGTACACCGGGGAGCTGTTTTTT CASSDGYTGELFF
TRBJ2-7 . . TRBV6-5 TGTGCCAGCAGTTACTCGGTCGGGGGCGAGCAGTACTTC CASSYSVGGEQYF
TRBJ2-2 once . TRBV7-9 TGTGCCAGCAGCCTCCACAACGGGGAGCTGTTTTTT CASSLHNGELFF
TRBJ2-7 . TRBD2 TRBV28 TGTGCCAGCAGTTTCCGAAGACTAGCGGATGACTACGAGCAGTACTTC CASSFRRLADDYEQYF
TRBJ1-5 . . TRBV5-6 TGTGCCAGCAGCTACGCAGACAATCAGCCCCAGCATTTT CASSYADNQPQHF
TRBJ2-5 . . TRBV11-2 TGTGCCAGCAGCTCCGGACAGGGAGGGAACCAAGAGACCCAGTACTTC CASSSGQGGNQETQYF
TRBJ1-2 . . TRBV19 TGTGCCAGTAGGGGGACCGGGACAATTAACTATGGCTACACCTTC CASRGTGTINYGYTF
TRBJ1-5 . . TRBV11-2 TGTGCCAGCAGCTGGGGACAAGGTAATCAGCCCCAGCATTTT CASSWGQGNQPQHF
TRBJ1-3 . . TRBV5-1 TGCGCCAGCAGCCCGGAACCCGACGACACCATATATTTT CASSPEPDDTIYF
TRBJ1-1 . . TRBV28 TGTGCCAGCAGTTTAGGGGGGAGGAGGGAAACTGAAGCTTTCTTT CASSLGGRRETEAFF
TRBJ2-1 few . TRBV28 TGTGCCAGCAGTCTCAGGGGCGATGAGCAGTTCTTC CASSLRGDEQFF
TRBJ2-1 . . TRBV7-8 TGTGCCAGCAGCCTTGGGGATGAGCAGTTCTTC CASSLGDEQFF
TRBJ1-5 . . TRBV15 TGTGCCACCAGCAGAGTCCGGGAATGGGATCAGCCCCAGCATTTT CATSRVREWDQPQHF
TRBJ2-3 . . TRBV6-4 TGTGCCAGCAGTGACCCCGGGACTAGCACAGATACGCAGTATTTT CASSDPGTSTDTQYF